This TCR beta chain originates from a study of blood T cell repertoires in COVID-19. Study overall: The United States, Italy and Spain provided the acute and convalescent COVID-19 samples.

Clones were read by immunoSEQ multiplex PCR, and TCRdb kept only the in-frame ones, dropping some. The sample contains about 200,000 clones, almost 85% of which appear only once. Clinical histories supplied by participants themselves formed the basis of cohort assignment. This CDR3 is built from 13 residues. V shed 7 bases and J shed 1 base, with 9 bases lying between them. Material for sequencing was PBMCs or T cells enriched from blood (not recorded which). The chain has TRBV12-3 or TRBV12-4 and TRBJ2-3; D might be TRBD2 (5 bases). This clonotype was sampled from a man in his forties who had recovered from COVID-19. CDR3 DNA sequence: TGTGCCAGCAAAGGGAGACGCACAGATACGCAGTATTTT. Translating gives CASKGRRTDTQYF.